This passage covers 14 T cell receptor beta chains from one sample sequenced in a study of CD8+ T cells in alopecia areata. Extraction and reverse transcription of RNA yielded cDNA as the sequencing template. The data were produced by immunoSEQ multiplex PCR, yet TCRdb's version contains in-frame clones alone and is incomplete. The sample lists fewer than 250,000 clones; approximately 45% were seen once. As to treatment: oral pan-JAK inhibitor, 5-10 mg twice daily. This sample comprised CD4+ T cells sorted from blood, obtained at approximately week 36, from a patient treated with tofacitinib. The receptors stem from a human donor with alopecia areata.

This chain connects TRBV6-1 to TRBJ1-2; TRBD1 is a possible D gene (5 bases). Germline CDR1 and CDR2: MNHNS and SASEGT. There are 12 residues in the CDR3. V dropped 3 bases and J dropped 4 bases, with 6 bases sitting between them. The chain's CDR3 is CASSDTGYGYTF. In DNA form, the CDR3 reads TGTGCCAGCAGTGATACAGGCTATGGCTACACCTTC.

This clone has only a few counts. This rearrangement joins TRBV30 to TRBJ2-3, with a weak D call TRBD1 (5 bases). The ends were cut back, 1 base at V and 4 bases at J, with 18 bases in the middle. The length of the CDR3 is 16 residues. The germline CDR1 and CDR2 sequences are GTSNPN and SVGIG (reference sequence). CDR3 loop: CAWSGGGPRGPDTQYF. DNA for the CDR3: TGTGCCTGGAGTGGGGGTGGACCAAGGGGTCCAGATACGCAGTATTTT.

V gene TRBV6-5 combines with J gene TRBJ2-7; TRBD2 matches 12 bases. V was clipped by 5 bases and J by 5 bases; unmatched bases: 4. Germline V gives CDR1 MNHEY, CDR2 SVGAGI. The CDR3 is made up of 14 amino acids. The CDR3 region has the DNA TGTGCCAGCAGTGTACTAGCGGGAGGAAACGAGCAGTACTTC. As protein: CASSVLAGGNEQYF.

The chain recombines TRBV5-6 with TRBJ2-7, with D perhaps TRBD1 (6 bases). Trimming cost V 4 bases and J 2 bases, with 19 bases left between them. The V gene's germline CDR1 is SGHDT and CDR2 YYEEEE. The CDR3 consists of 16 residues. The CDR3: CASSDVEDRITYEQYF. The CDR3 region has the DNA TGTGCCAGCAGCGACGTCGAGGACAGAATAACCTACGAGCAGTACTTC.

This chain links TRBV30 with TRBJ2-5, with 15 bases aligning to TRBD2. The J segment lost 4 bases and the V segment lost 5 bases, leaving 14 bases of the junction unmatched. CDR1 is GTSNPN, CDR2 SVGIG, per germline (reference sequence). The CDR3 has 18 residues. The CDR3 reads CAWADPGLAGGVGETQYF. DNA for the CDR3: TGTGCCTGGGCGGACCCCGGACTAGCGGGAGGGGTGGGAGAGACCCAGTACTTC.

The table lists this clone with a few counts. The V call is TRBV25-1, the J call TRBJ2-7; D gene uncertain. Germline CDR1 and CDR2: MGHDK and SYGVNS. The CDR3 totals 10 residues. V lost 3 bases, J lost 3 bases, and 0 bases lay in between. The CDR3 loop reads CASSDYEQYF. The CDR3 region has the DNA TGTGCCAGCAGTGACTACGAGCAGTACTTC.

This chain joins TRBV5-6 and TRBJ2-7, with D unclear. Germline loops: CDR1 SGHDT, CDR2 YYEEEE. V shed 1 base and J shed 3 bases, with 11 bases lying between them. This CDR3 has 14 residues. CDR3 in DNA: TGTGCCAGCAGCTTGAGACGGGTGAGCTACGAGCAGTACTTC. Encoded protein: CASSLRRVSYEQYF.

This clone was observed a few times. The genes are TRBV30 and TRBJ2-5, with a weak D call TRBD2 (5 bases). The V gene lost 2 bases and the J gene lost 11 bases, with 15 bases spanning the gap. The CDR3 is 12 amino acids. In germline, CDR1 is GTSNPN, CDR2 SVGIG (reference sequence). The CDR3 loop reads CAWSFPPGEQYF. CDR3 bases: TGTGCCTGGAGTTTCCCCCCTGGGGAGCAGTACTTC.

This clone was counted a few times. The chain couples TRBV20-1 to TRBJ1-1, with D possibly being TRBD1 (5 bases). The V gene lost 4 bases and the J gene lost 4 bases, with 7 bases spanning the gap. Germline assignment: CDR1 DFQATT and CDR2 SNEGSKA (reference sequence). The CDR3 extends over 11 amino acids. This CDR3 reads CSAKGSTEAFF. The CDR3 nucleotides read TGCAGTGCTAAGGGGTCCACTGAAGCTTTCTTT.

The chain is built from TRBV27 and TRBJ2-7, with D possibly being TRBD2 (6 bases). Germline assignment: CDR1 MNHEY and CDR2 SMNVEV (reference sequence). Between the trimmed V and J ends, which lost 5 bases and 1 base, there was a span of 15 bases. This CDR3 comprises 15 residues. CDR3 DNA: TGTGCCAGCAGTGTTCGGGCTAGCGCTTCCTACGAGCAGTACTTC. Translating gives CASSVRASASYEQYF.

CDR3 in amino acids: CASSLRNEQYF. The CDR3 nucleotides are TGTGCCAGCAGCTTACGGAACGAGCAGTACTTC. The chain employs TRBV7-9 and TRBJ2-7; no firm D call. Germline V gene lookup returns CDR1 SEHNR and CDR2 FQNEAQ (reference sequence). CDR3 length equals 11 residues. V lost 2 bases, J lost 5 bases, and 4 bases lay in between.

This clone was recorded a few times. This sequence joins TRBV9 and TRBJ2-5; 9 bases agree with TRBD2. The CDR3 spans 13 residues. CDR1 SGDLS and CDR2 YYNGEE come from the germline V gene. After removal of 7 bases from V and 5 bases from J, the junction contained 6 bases not matched to a gene. CDR3 region: CASRGAGGETQYF. The DNA for the CDR3 is TGTGCCAGCCGAGGCGCGGGAGGGGAGACCCAGTACTTC.

The sample holds a few counts of this clone. This chain connects TRBV29-1 to TRBJ2-7; 10 nucleotides match TRBD1. The CDR3 loop spans 13 amino acids. The junction had 3 bases not matched to a gene; V was cut back by 6 bases and J by 1 base. Germline V gene sequence: CDR1 SQVTM, CDR2 ANQGSEA. CDR3 bases: TGCAGCGTGGGACAGGGGTTATCCTACGAGCAGTACTTC. The encoded protein is CSVGQGLSYEQYF.

The V and J genes are TRBV27 and TRBJ2-7; D is ambiguous. Germline loops: CDR1 MNHEY, CDR2 SMNVEV (reference sequence). The V end was cut by 4 bases, the J end by 6 bases, with 13 bases between. The CDR3 has 13 residues. CDR3: CASSSPPLVEQYF. The CDR3 DNA follows: TGTGCCAGCAGTTCCCCCCCCCTAGTCGAGCAGTACTTC.